Listed here are 29 T cell receptor beta chains from one sample, sequenced in a study of cytomegalovirus exposure and HLA in healthy donors. The data were produced by immunoSEQ multiplex PCR, yet TCRdb's version contains in-frame clones alone and is incomplete. The table lists around 400,000 clones, about nine tenths of them singletons, with roughly 0.83% in the top ten. The specimen sequenced was PBMCs. Receptor source: a woman aged 18-35 years in good health and CMV-seronegative.

V is TRBV28 and J is TRBJ1-4, with D possibly matching TRBD1 (6 bases). V lost 2 bases and J lost 8, with 18 bases in between. Germline values: CDR1 MDHEN, CDR2 SYDVKM. The CDR3 totals 16 residues. CDR3 DNA: TGTGCCAGCAGTTTAACCATCACAGGGAGTAACGAAAAACTGTTTTTT. Protein product: CASSLTITGSNEKLFF.

The V call is TRBV6-1, the J call TRBJ2-7; tentative D call: TRBD1 (6 bases). Deletions cut 6 bases from V and 3 bases from J, with 18 bases between. The CDR3 loop spans 15 amino acids. Germline assignment: CDR1 MNHNS and CDR2 SASEGT. CDR3 in amino acids: CASRSTGSNFYEQYF. CDR3 sequence (DNA): TGTGCCAGCAGGTCAACAGGGTCAAATTTCTACGAGCAGTACTTC.

The genes are TRBV25-1 and TRBJ2-3; tentatively, D is TRBD2 (5 bases). Trimming cost V 4 bases and J 4 bases, with 9 bases left between them. Germline V CDR1 and CDR2: MGHDK, SYGVNS. This CDR3 is built from 13 residues. In DNA form, the CDR3 reads TGTGCCAGCAGTGCCGGGAACGCAGATACGCAGTATTTT. The encoded protein is CASSAGNADTQYF. Full variable domain (rest looked up from reference TRBV25-1 and TRBJ2-3): EADIYQTPRYLVIGTGKKITLECSQTMGHDKMYWYQQDPGMELHLIHYSYGVNSTEKGDLSSESTVSRIRTEHFPLTLESARPSHTSQYLCASSAGNADTQYFGPGTRLTVL.

CDR3 residues: CASSLGSEQFF. CDR3 nucleotides: TGTGCCAGCAGCTTAGGCAGTGAGCAGTTCTTC. The chain employs TRBV7-2 and TRBJ2-1; D gene unclear. Germline values: CDR1 SGHTA, CDR2 FQGNSA. Trimming stripped 1 base from V and 9 bases from J, with 4 bases between. CDR3 length: 11 residues.

The V and J genes are TRBV30 and TRBJ2-1; D might be TRBD1 (6 bases). Germline CDR1 GTSNPN, CDR2 SVGIG (reference sequence). The CDR3 consists of 11 residues. V was trimmed by 4 bases and J by 8 bases, leaving 9 bases between them. The CDR3 here is CAWTDSHEQFF. The CDR3 bases are TGTGCCTGGACGGACAGCCATGAGCAGTTCTTC.

This chain uses TRBV6-1 with TRBJ2-2; 7 bases agree with TRBD1. After removal of 3 bases from V and 1 base from J, the junction contained 8 bases not matched to a gene. This CDR3 has 17 residues. Germline CDR1 MNHNS, CDR2 SASEGT. For the CDR3, the DNA is TGTGCCAGCAGTGAGGGAATGACAGGGTGGAACACCGGGGAGCTGTTTTTT. Translation gives CASSEGMTGWNTGELFF.

Worth noting for this clone: The junction differs from germline at one of its ends, possibly a read error. This rearrangement joins TRBV4-1 to TRBJ2-7; 9 bases are a match to TRBD1. The CDR3 is 13 residues long. The germline CDR1 and CDR2 sequences are MGHRA and YSYEKL. For the CDR3, the DNA is TGCGCCAGCAGCCAAGGCCTCCGAGACAGGGGGGACTTC. Encoded protein: CASSQGLRDRGDF.

The chain links TRBV7-9 to TRBJ1-1, with TRBD1 identical over 12 bases. The V gene end was trimmed by 0 bases and the J gene end by 1 base; junction bases not matched to a gene: 6. Germline V CDR1 and CDR2: SEHNR, FQNEAQ (reference sequence). The CDR3 contains 18 residues. CDR3 protein: CASSLAGQGAARNTEAFF. Here the CDR3 DNA reads TGTGCCAGCAGCTTAGCGGGACAGGGGGCGGCGCGGAACACTGAAGCTTTCTTT.

The chain employs TRBV15 and TRBJ2-7; D gene unclear. CDR3 size: 13 residues. V was cut by 3 bases and J by 1 base, with 7 bases left in between. Germline V CDR1 and CDR2: LNHNV, YYDKDF (reference sequence). CDR3 DNA sequence: TGTGCCACCAGCAGCGACTGGTCCTACGAGCAGTACTTC. Its protein is CATSSDWSYEQYF. The whole variable domain, filled in from reference TRBV15 and TRBJ2-7, reads DAMVIQNPRYQVTQFGKPVTLSCSQTLNHNVMYWYQQKSSQAPKLLFHYYDKDFNNEADTPDNFQSRRPNTSFCFLDIRSPGLGDTAMYLCATSSDWSYEQYFGPGTRLTVT.

This clone was detected once. V and J are TRBV5-1 and TRBJ1-2; D uncertain. Per the germline V gene, CDR1 is SGHRS and CDR2 is YFSETQ. V dropped 0 bases and J dropped 4 bases, with 13 bases sitting between them. The CDR3 sequence is 15 residues long. The CDR3 nucleotides read TGCGCCAGCAGCTTGGAGGAGAACTTCATCTATGGCTACACCTTC. It translates to CASSLEENFIYGYTF. The variable domain in full, completed from reference TRBV5-1 and TRBJ1-2, reads KAGVTQTPRYLIKTRGQQVTLSCSPISGHRSVSWYQQTPGQGLQFLFEYFSETQRNKGNFPGRFSGRQFSNSRSEMNVSTLELGDSALYLCASSLEENFIYGYTFGSGTRLTVV.

The gene calls are TRBV4-2 and TRBJ2-1; 8 nucleotides line up with TRBD2. V dropped 2 bases and J dropped 3; count of bases not matched to a gene: 12. From germline, CDR1 is LGHNA and CDR2 YNFKEQ. CDR3 length: 18 residues. This CDR3 reads CASSQKGGLGNGYNEQFF. CDR3 nucleotide sequence: TGTGCCAGCAGCCAAAAAGGGGGACTAGGAAATGGCTACAATGAGCAGTTCTTC.

This chain uses TRBV6-1 with TRBJ2-7; TRBD1 matches 8 bases. Looked up from germline, CDR1 is MNHNS and CDR2 is SASEGT. V trimming: 6 bases; J trimming: 0 bases; junction bases outside the gene matches: 7. This CDR3 region has 15 residues. The CDR3 coding sequence is TGTGCCAGCAGCCTGCTACAGGGGGGCTCCTACGAGCAGTACTTC. The encoded protein is CASSLLQGGSYEQYF.

This sequence joins TRBV13 and TRBJ1-3; D remains ambiguous. Germline V gene data show CDR1 as PRHDT and CDR2 as FYEKMQ (reference sequence). Trimming shortened V by 5 bases and J by 0 bases, and 14 bases separated the two germline ends. This CDR3 comprises 16 residues. CDR3 amino acids: CASSLRTTGSGNTIYF. The CDR3, as DNA: TGTGCCAGCAGCCTCCGCACGACGGGCTCTGGAAACACCATATATTTT. The full variable domain, rest sourced from reference TRBV13 and TRBJ1-3, is AAGVIQSPRHLIKEKRETATLKCYPIPRHDTVYWYQQGPGQDPQFLISFYEKMQSDKGSIPDRFSAQQFSDYHSELNMSSLELGDSALYFCASSLRTTGSGNTIYFGEGSWLTVV.

The J gene is TRBJ2-7, the V gene TRBV6-1, with TRBD1 matching over 9 bases. Germline lookup yields CDR1 MNHNS and CDR2 SASEGT. CDR3 length equals 13 residues. V shed 11 bases, J shed 2 bases, and the junction held 7 bases outside the gene matches. CDR3: CASSGTGPYEQYF. In DNA, the CDR3 is TGTGCCTCTTCCGGGACAGGGCCCTACGAGCAGTACTTC.

The chain combines TRBV25-1 with TRBJ1-2; TRBD1 might be the D (5 bases). Germline CDR1 is MGHDK and CDR2 is SYGVNS. This CDR3 contains 15 residues. V was clipped by 1 base and J by 2 bases, with 11 bases between them. CDR3 nucleotide sequence: TGTGCCAGCAGTGAATGGGGGGTTGGGAACTATGGCTACACCTTC. Its protein product is CASSEWGVGNYGYTF.

The J gene is TRBJ2-2, the V gene TRBV27, with TRBD1 as a possible D gene (5 bases). V was shortened by 5 bases and J by 4 bases, with 14 bases between the two germline ends. Germline CDR1 is MNHEY and CDR2 is SMNVEV (reference sequence). The CDR3 runs 15 residues. CDR3 residues: CASSPLPDITGELFF. The CDR3 nucleotides are TGTGCCAGCAGTCCCTTACCGGACATCACCGGGGAGCTGTTTTTT.

This chain links TRBV7-9 with TRBJ2-7, with D maybe TRBD1 (5 bases). The V end lost 2 bases, the J end lost 5 bases, and 7 bases lay between the germline ends. Per germline, CDR1 SEHNR and CDR2 FQNEAQ (reference sequence). The length of the CDR3 is 12 residues. The CDR3 spells CASSLIRDEQYF. CDR3 nucleotide sequence: TGTGCCAGCAGCTTAATCAGGGACGAGCAGTACTTC.

This clone was found once. The rearrangement links TRBV15 to TRBJ2-7; 8 bases are a match to TRBD2. Germline lookup yields CDR1 LNHNV and CDR2 YYDKDF (reference sequence). The CDR3 is 16 residues long. Trimming at V came to 1 base and at J to 7 bases, leaving 12 bases not matched to a gene. In DNA, the CDR3 is TGTGCCACCAGCAGAGGTTATTTGCGGGGGGAAGGGGAGCAGTACTTC. As protein: CATSRGYLRGEGEQYF.

This clone was counted between two and nine times. The V call is TRBV5-4, the J call TRBJ2-5; 14 positions match TRBD2. With V trimmed by 4 bases and J by 2 bases, 13 bases remained unmatched. The germline V gene has CDR1 SGHNT and CDR2 YYREEE (reference sequence). This CDR3 contains 19 residues. This chain's CDR3 is CASSGAGTSGSYPQETQYF. Written as DNA, the CDR3 is TGTGCCAGCAGCGGGGCCGGGACTAGCGGGAGTTACCCACAAGAGACCCAGTACTTC.

The rearrangement links TRBV7-3 to TRBJ2-1; D is possibly TRBD2 (5 bases). Trimming removed 2 bases at V and 9 bases at J, with 14 bases between. Germline V gene data show CDR1 as SGHTA and CDR2 as FQGTGA. This CDR3 has 14 residues. As DNA, the CDR3 is TGTGCCAGCAGCTTAGGTCTAGCTTCTGGTGAGCAGTTCTTC. Its translation is CASSLGLASGEQFF.

The rearrangement uses TRBV18 and TRBJ2-1, with 11 bases lining up with TRBD1. Germline loops: CDR1 KGHSH, CDR2 LQKENI. Trimming took 4 bases from V and 7 from J; bases not matched to a gene: 6. The CDR3 extends over 15 amino acids. DNA of the CDR3: TGTGCCAGCTCACAGACCGGGACAGGGGGGAATGAGCAGTTCTTC. Amino acid sequence: CASSQTGTGGNEQFF.

The gene calls are TRBV28 and TRBJ2-7; 7 bases fit TRBD2. The CDR3 has 15 amino acids. Germline CDR1 MDHEN, CDR2 SYDVKM. Losses at the gene ends were 5 bases for V and 6 bases for J; bases not matched to a gene: 13. DNA of the CDR3: TGTGCCAGCAGTCCCTTGTGGCGGGAGAGCGGCGAGCAGTACTTC. This translates into CASSPLWRESGEQYF.

This chain connects TRBV27 to TRBJ2-2, with a possible D match to TRBD2 (5 bases). Germline lookup yields CDR1 MNHEY and CDR2 SMNVEV (reference sequence). V lost 3 bases and J 5 bases, leaving 16 bases between the germline ends. This CDR3 is built from 16 residues. The DNA for the CDR3 is TGTGCCAGCAGTTTGAGGGTTACCCAGAGGACCGGGGAGCTGTTTTTT. This sequence encodes CASSLRVTQRTGELFF.

The chain joins TRBV7-9 to TRBJ1-2; D remains ambiguous. CDR3 length: 12 residues. The V end was cut by 5 bases, the J end by 6 bases, with 10 bases between. Germline loops: CDR1 SEHNR, CDR2 FQNEAQ (reference sequence). The CDR3 DNA reads TGTGCCAGCAGCCGCAGTCGGGATGGCTACACCTTC. The encoded protein is CASSRSRDGYTF.

This clone is a singleton in its sample. The V call is TRBV5-6, the J call TRBJ1-2, with 8 nucleotides matching TRBD1. CDR1 is SGHDT and CDR2 is YYEEEE in the germline V gene. This CDR3 comprises 15 residues. V lost 0 bases, J lost 4 bases, and 5 bases stayed unmatched. CDR3 residues: CASSLAGGGFYGYTF. The CDR3 bases are TGTGCCAGCAGCTTGGCAGGGGGCGGGTTCTATGGCTACACCTTC. Drawing the rest from reference TRBV5-6 and TRBJ1-2, the complete variable domain is DAGVTQSPTHLIKTRGQQVTLRCSPKSGHDTVSWYQQALGQGPQFIFQYYEEEERQRGNFPDRFSGHQFPNYSSELNVNALLLGDSALYLCASSLAGGGFYGYTFGSGTRLTVV.

This chain links TRBV5-1 with TRBJ1-5, with no clear D. Trimming removed 5 bases at V and 3 bases at J, with 18 bases between. CDR1 is SGHRS and CDR2 is YFSETQ in the germline V gene. This CDR3 spans 16 amino acids. The DNA of the CDR3 is TGCGCCAGCAGAAATGCTGGCCCCCCACCCAATCAGCCCCAGCATTTT. Its protein product is CASRNAGPPPNQPQHF.

This clone was counted between two and nine times. The chain links TRBV6-4 to TRBJ2-1; 12 positions agree with TRBD2. V was pared by 5 bases and J by 4 bases, with 3 bases of the junction left unmatched. The CDR3 length is 15 residues. Germline assignment: CDR1 MRHNA and CDR2 SNTAGT. The CDR3 sequence: CASSSSGGAYNEQFF. CDR3 coding DNA: TGTGCCAGCAGTTCTAGCGGGGGGGCATACAATGAGCAGTTCTTC.

This rearrangement joins TRBV2 to TRBJ2-1; weak D call: TRBD1 (5 bases). There are 16 residues in the CDR3. CDR1 SNHLY and CDR2 FYNNEI come from the germline V gene. V shed 0 bases and J shed 4 bases, with 13 bases lying between them. The CDR3 DNA reads as TGTGCCAGCAGTGAAGCGGGCGCAGGGCCGTACAATGAGCAGTTCTTC. Its protein product is CASSEAGAGPYNEQFF.

The gene calls are TRBV28 and TRBJ1-3, with no clear D. Germline lookup yields CDR1 MDHEN and CDR2 SYDVKM. CDR3 size: 13 residues. The V end lost 6 bases, the J end lost 4 bases, and 10 bases lay between the germline ends. CDR3 sequence reads: CASRETAGNTIYF. CDR3 DNA sequence: TGTGCCAGCAGGGAGACGGCAGGAAACACCATATATTTT.